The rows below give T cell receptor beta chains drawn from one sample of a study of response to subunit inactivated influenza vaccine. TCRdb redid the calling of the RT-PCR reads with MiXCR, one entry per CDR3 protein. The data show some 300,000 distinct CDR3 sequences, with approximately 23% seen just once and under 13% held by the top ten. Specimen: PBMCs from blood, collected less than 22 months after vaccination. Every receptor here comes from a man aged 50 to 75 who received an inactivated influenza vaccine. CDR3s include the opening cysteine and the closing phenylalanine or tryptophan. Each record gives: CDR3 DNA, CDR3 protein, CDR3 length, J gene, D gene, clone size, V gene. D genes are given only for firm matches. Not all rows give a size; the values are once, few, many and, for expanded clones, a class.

TGTGCCAGCAGTACGGGGACTAGCGGGCAAAATGAGCAGTTCTTC,CASSTGTSGQNEQFF,15,TRBJ2-1,TRBD2,few,TRBV27
TGTGCCAGCAGTTTGGGCGTAAGGGAGAACACTGAAGCTTTCTTT,CASSLGVRENTEAFF,15,TRBJ1-1,NA,NA,TRBV12-3/TRBV12-4
TGCGCCAGCAGCCACACGGGCTCTCCTAATAGCAATCAGCCCCAGCATTTT,CASSHTGSPNSNQPQHF,17,TRBJ1-5,NA,NA,TRBV4-1
TGTGCCAGCAGTTTGACCGGAGGGGGTCAAGAGACCCAGTACTTC,CASSLTGGGQETQYF,15,TRBJ2-5,NA,few,TRBV28
TGCGCCAGCAGCTTGGCCATGGCAGGGAACTATGGCTACACCTTC,CASSLAMAGNYGYTF,15,TRBJ1-2,NA,NA,TRBV5-1
TGCAGCGTCCGTAAGACAGCAACTAATGAAAAACTGTTTTTT,CSVRKTATNEKLFF,14,TRBJ1-4,NA,NA,TRBV29-1
TGTGCCAGCAGTTACAGCCAGGGTAAATTGACCCAGTACTTC,CASSYSQGKLTQYF,14,TRBJ2-5,NA,NA,TRBV6-5
TGCAGCGTTGCATCAGGGGGCTTCGATCAGCCCCAGCATTTT,CSVASGGFDQPQHF,14,TRBJ1-5,TRBD1,many,TRBV29-1
TGTGCCAGCAGCCCTATAAGGACAGTCAACACTGAAGCTTTCTTT,CASSPIRTVNTEAFF,15,TRBJ1-1,NA,NA,TRBV12-3/TRBV12-4
TGTGCCACCTCCAACCCACAGGGCCACGGCTACACCTTC,CATSNPQGHGYTF,13,TRBJ1-2,NA,NA,TRBV24-1
TGTGCCAGCAGTCACAGGGGCTCGGTGGGGGAGCAGTACTTC,CASSHRGSVGEQYF,14,TRBJ2-7,TRBD1,NA,TRBV27
TGTGCCAGCAGCCTTTCCCAGACTTTTTCTGCCGGGGAGCTGTTTTTT,CASSLSQTFSAGELFF,16,TRBJ2-2,NA,NA,TRBV4-2
TGTGCCATCAGTGGGGGAATTAATCAGCCCCAGCATTTT,CAISGGINQPQHF,13,TRBJ1-5,NA,few,TRBV10-3
TGTGCCAGCGGGACAGTCTCCAATGAAAAACTGTTTTTT,CASGTVSNEKLFF,13,TRBJ1-4,TRBD1,NA,TRBV2
TGTGCCAGCAGCTTAGGAGGGACAGCCGGGGCTCTTGAGCAGTACTTC,CASSLGGTAGALEQYF,16,TRBJ2-7,TRBD1,few,TRBV7-9
TGTGCCAGCAGCTACGGACAGGGGACAGACCCCCAGCATTTT,CASSYGQGTDPQHF,14,TRBJ1-5,TRBD1,few,TRBV7-2
TGTGCAAGTCGCTTACGCCGTTTGTGGACTGAAGCTTTCTTT,CASRLRRLWTEAFF,14,TRBJ1-1,NA,few,TRBV12-2
TGCGCCAGCAGCTTAAACTCCCTACAGGAAAAACTGTTTTTT,CASSLNSLQEKLFF,14,TRBJ1-4,NA,few,TRBV5-1
TGCGCCAGCAGCCAAGACCGACTAGTAGGGACCGGGGAGCTGTTTTTT,CASSQDRLVGTGELFF,16,TRBJ2-2,NA,NA,TRBV4-3
TGTGCCAGCAGAGGAGCTAATAATTCACCCCTCCACTTT,CASRGANNSPLHF,13,TRBJ1-6,NA,NA,TRBV12-3/TRBV12-4
TGTGCCAGCAGCCAAGGGGTAGGGGGCGCGAAACCCCTCCACTTT,CASSQGVGGAKPLHF,15,TRBJ1-6,TRBD1,many,TRBV14
TGTGCCAGCACAAAAGGGACAGGGACCTACGAGCAGTACTTC,CASTKGTGTYEQYF,14,TRBJ2-7,TRBD1,NA,TRBV6-1
TGTGCCAGCAGCTTGGATACGGACCATACGCAGTATTTT,CASSLDTDHTQYF,13,TRBJ2-3,NA,few,TRBV5-6
TGTGCCACCAGCAGAGCTAGCGGAAGCGGGGAGCTGTTTTTT,CATSRASGSGELFF,14,TRBJ2-2,TRBD2,few,TRBV15
TGTGCCAGCAGTTACTTACAGAGCACAGATACGCAGTATTTT,CASSYLQSTDTQYF,14,TRBJ2-3,NA,NA,TRBV6-2/TRBV6-3
TGTGCCAGCAGTTCCCCGCGGTTTTGGGGGGAGACCCAGTACTTC,CASSSPRFWGETQYF,15,TRBJ2-5,NA,few,TRBV12-3/TRBV12-4
TGCAGTGCTCGAGCGACCCTGGACAGTTTGACCTATGGCTACACCTTC,CSARATLDSLTYGYTF,16,TRBJ1-2,NA,NA,TRBV20-1
TGCAGTGCTCTCCCGGGAGGGTCTATGGGCAATGAGCAGTTCTTC,CSALPGGSMGNEQFF,15,TRBJ2-1,TRBD2,NA,TRBV20-1
TGTGCCAGCAGCGTAGGGTCAGGGACTAGTGGCTACACCTTC,CASSVGSGTSGYTF,14,TRBJ1-2,NA,NA,TRBV9
TGTGCCAGCAGCTTAGGACAGGCGAACTACAATGAGCAGTTCTTC,CASSLGQANYNEQFF,15,TRBJ2-1,NA,NA,TRBV7-9
TGCGCCAGCAGCTTGTACGGGAACTCCTACGAGCAGTACTTC,CASSLYGNSYEQYF,14,TRBJ2-7,NA,NA,TRBV5-1
TGTGCCAGCAGACAGGGACCGAACCTCTACGAGCAGTACTTC,CASRQGPNLYEQYF,14,TRBJ2-7,NA,NA,TRBV12-3/TRBV12-4
TGTGCCAGCAGCTTAGTTGGAGTGAGTTATAATTCACCCCTCCACTTT,CASSLVGVSYNSPLHF,16,TRBJ1-6,NA,NA,TRBV7-2
TGTGCTAGTGGTTTCCCAGGAGGCACGCAGTATTTT,CASGFPGGTQYF,12,TRBJ2-3,NA,once,TRBV12-5
TGCAGTGCTAGCCCTGGGGACAGCACGCCTGAAAAACTGTTTTTT,CSASPGDSTPEKLFF,15,TRBJ1-4,TRBD1,NA,TRBV20-1
TGCGCCAGCAGCTTGGGACAGGGGCCGCCTGAAGCTTTCTTT,CASSLGQGPPEAFF,14,TRBJ1-1,TRBD1,NA,TRBV5-1
TGTGCCAGCAGTGACGGAGCGGGGTCCTCCTACGAGCAGTACTTC,CASSDGAGSSYEQYF,15,TRBJ2-7,TRBD2,NA,TRBV6-2/TRBV6-3
TGCAGCGTACGTGCCTTGAACACTGAAGCTTTCTTT,CSVRALNTEAFF,12,TRBJ1-1,NA,many,TRBV29-1
TGCAGTGCTACGGAGCGGGATACGCAGTATTTT,CSATERDTQYF,11,TRBJ2-3,NA,few,TRBV20-1
TGCAGTGCTGGGGACATTCGCTATGGCTACACCTTC,CSAGDIRYGYTF,12,TRBJ1-2,NA,few,TRBV20-1
TGTGCCAGCAGCCAAGATCTTGCCAAGAGGTCTAACTATGGCTACACCTTC,CASSQDLAKRSNYGYTF,17,TRBJ1-2,NA,NA,TRBV4-2
TGTGCCAGCAGTTCCAGGACGGTGAGCTCCTATAATTCACCCCTCCACTTT,CASSSRTVSSYNSPLHF,17,TRBJ1-6,NA,few,TRBV2
TGTGCCAGCAGCCCAGGGGGTCTGAAAAATGAGCAGTTCTTC,CASSPGGLKNEQFF,14,TRBJ2-1,TRBD1,NA,TRBV7-3
TGTGCCAGCAGTTACGCTAACGGTGAAGCTTTCTTT,CASSYANGEAFF,12,TRBJ1-1,NA,few,TRBV6-6
TGCGCCAGCAGCTTTTATGCGCCGAACACTGAAGCTTTCTTT,CASSFYAPNTEAFF,14,TRBJ1-1,NA,NA,TRBV5-1